The rows below give T cell receptor beta chains drawn from one sample of a study of radiation and T cells in renal cell carcinoma. Here immunoSEQ multiplex PCR was the method, and the copy in TCRdb shows in-frame clones only, minus some. The sample includes 120,000 to 150,000 clones, less than 90% of them seen just once. The specimen comprised blood, sampled from a patient whose treatment included radiotherapy and nephrectomy. These receptors all come from a woman aged 45-65 years with renal cell carcinoma. Both conserved end residues are part of each CDR3. D genes are given only for firm matches. Rows give clone size only sometimes, using once, few, many, or a class for an expanded clone.

cdr3_nt cdr3_aa v_call clone_size d_call j_call
TGTGCCAGCAGCCCAGCGGGACGGTCCCAAGAGACCCAGTACTTC CASSPAGRSQETQYF TRBV5-4 NA TRBD2 TRBJ2-5
TGTGCCACCAGCAGAGGGAGGGACGACCCCCGTAGGGCTTTCTTT CATSRGRDDPRRAFF TRBV15 NA NA TRBJ1-1
TGTGCCAGCAGCTCCGGACTAGTCATAGATACGCAGTATTTT CASSSGLVIDTQYF TRBV7-2 NA TRBD2 TRBJ2-3
TGTGCCAGCAGTTCCCCTGGGACTAGCGGGGGGGCCGATGAGCAGTTCTTC CASSSPGTSGGADEQFF TRBV28 NA TRBD2 TRBJ2-1
TGTGCCAGTAGTACAACTGGGAGAAACACCATATATTTT CASSTTGRNTIYF TRBV19 NA NA TRBJ1-3
TGCGCCAGCAGCCAAGAAGTAGCGGGCGGCTCCTACGAGCAGTACTTC CASSQEVAGGSYEQYF TRBV4-1 NA TRBD2 TRBJ2-7
TGTGCCAGCAGTTTATCGTCAGGGGCCTATGGCTACACCTTC CASSLSSGAYGYTF TRBV27 NA NA TRBJ1-2
TGCGCCAGCAAGGGGCCAGACGTCGGGGATGAGCAGTTCTTC CASKGPDVGDEQFF TRBV10-2 NA NA TRBJ2-1
TGCGCCAGCAGCTCGGGGCACGGCGGCTCCTACGAGCAGTACTTC CASSSGHGGSYEQYF TRBV5-1 once NA TRBJ2-7
TGTGCCTGGGGCATAAGGTACAGGGGGTCTGGAAACACCATATATTTT CAWGIRYRGSGNTIYF TRBV30 NA TRBD1 TRBJ1-3
TGTGCCAGCACTGGACAGGGAGACCAGCCCCAGCATTTT CASTGQGDQPQHF TRBV25-1 NA TRBD1 TRBJ1-5
TGTGCCAGCAGCTACGTGGATGAGCAGTTCTTC CASSYVDEQFF TRBV7-2 once NA TRBJ2-1
TGTGCCAGCAGCGCGCAGGACAGGGGCAGGACCGGGGAGCTGTTTTTT CASSAQDRGRTGELFF TRBV9 few TRBD1 TRBJ2-2
TGTGCCATCAGTGGGGACCCTCGGGGCGTAGGGAGCAATCAGCCCCAGCATTTT CAISGDPRGVGSNQPQHF TRBV10-3 NA NA TRBJ1-5
TGCGCCAGCAGTGAGTCCCTCCAAGAGACCCAGTACTTC CASSESLQETQYF TRBV10-1 NA NA TRBJ2-5
TGTGCCATCAGTGAGTACTCGTCGAACGAGCAGTACTTC CAISEYSSNEQYF TRBV10-3 NA NA TRBJ2-7
TGCGCCAGCAGCTTTGGGGATTCTGGACCCCTCTACGAGCAGTACTTC CASSFGDSGPLYEQYF TRBV5-1 NA NA TRBJ2-7
TGTGCCAGCAGTCGTACCCCTTCCTACGAGCAGTACTTC CASSRTPSYEQYF TRBV6-5 NA NA TRBJ2-7
TGTGCCAGCAGTTACGACGGGTACCGCTATGGCTACACCTTC CASSYDGYRYGYTF TRBV6-6 NA NA TRBJ1-2
TGTGCCAGCAGTGGGGCCGTGGGTCAGCCCCAGCATTTT CASSGAVGQPQHF TRBV6-1 few NA TRBJ1-5
TGTGCCAGCAGCTTGTCTCCTAGCGGGGGAGGGGAGACCCAGTACTTC CASSLSPSGGGETQYF TRBV5-4 NA TRBD2 TRBJ2-5
TGTGCCAGCAGCTTTCATCTTCAGGGGAAGGTTAACTACGAGCAGTACTTC CASSFHLQGKVNYEQYF TRBV7-9 NA NA TRBJ2-7
TGTGCCAGCAGCCTGGGGAGCAGGTTTCCTAATGAAAAACTGTTTTTT CASSLGSRFPNEKLFF TRBV4-2 few NA TRBJ1-4
TGTGCCAGCAGCCCCCCTGACGGTCCCTACGAGCAGTACTTC CASSPPDGPYEQYF TRBV7-2 NA NA TRBJ2-7
TGTGCCAGCGGACTAGGCACAGATACGCAGTATTTT CASGLGTDTQYF TRBV9 NA TRBD2 TRBJ2-3
TGTGCCAGTCTCCACAGGGGGCTAAACGAAAAACTGTTTTTT CASLHRGLNEKLFF TRBV19 NA TRBD1 TRBJ1-4
TGTGCCAGCAGCCTCAAAGGAACTAGCGGCTACGAGCAGTACTTC CASSLKGTSGYEQYF TRBV7-9 NA TRBD2 TRBJ2-7
TGTGCCAGCAGCATTAGCGGGGGCCCGTACAATGAGCAGTTCTTC CASSISGGPYNEQFF TRBV7-2 NA TRBD2 TRBJ2-1
TGTGCCAGCAGTAACCAAGCCGGGACTAGCGGGGGAGGCTTCTTC CASSNQAGTSGGGFF TRBV6-1 NA TRBD2 TRBJ2-7
TGTGCCAGCAGCTTCGGACCGCGACCCGAAAAACTGTTTTTT CASSFGPRPEKLFF TRBV7-9 NA NA TRBJ1-4
TGTGCCAGCTATGGGTCGGCCTACGAGCAGTACTTC CASYGSAYEQYF TRBV27 NA NA TRBJ2-7
TGTGCCAGCAGCTCACGCCCGGGACTCCACGAGACCCAGTACTTC CASSSRPGLHETQYF TRBV13 NA NA TRBJ2-5
TGTGCCAGCCGGAAGGACGGGGAGGGCAATCAGCCCCAGCATTTT CASRKDGEGNQPQHF TRBV7-9 NA NA TRBJ1-5
TGTGCCAGTACGGGGCAGGGCCAAGAGACCCAGTACTTC CASTGQGQETQYF TRBV19 few NA TRBJ2-5
TGTGCCAGCAGCGGAGGCGTAGTGAACACTGAAGCTTTCTTT CASSGGVVNTEAFF TRBV9 NA NA TRBJ1-1
TGCGCCAGCAGCCAAAAGACTAGCGGGCAATACAATGAGCAGTTCTTC CASSQKTSGQYNEQFF TRBV4-1 NA TRBD2 TRBJ2-1
TGCGCCAGCAGCTTGGCCCTAGGGGGGCTCAGCGGGGAGCTGTTTTTT CASSLALGGLSGELFF TRBV5-1 NA NA TRBJ2-2
TGTGCCAGCAGTTACTCGATTGCTAGCGCCTACAATGAGCAGTTCTTC CASSYSIASAYNEQFF TRBV6-5 NA NA TRBJ2-1
TGCGCCAGCAGATCCGGACTAGCGGGCGGCGAGCAGTACTTC CASRSGLAGGEQYF TRBV10-2 NA TRBD2 TRBJ2-7
TGTGCCATCAGTGAGTTAGGACAGGCCTACGAGCAGTACTTC CAISELGQAYEQYF TRBV10-3 once TRBD1 TRBJ2-7
TGTGCCAGTGGGAGGAGCTACGAGCAGTACTTC CASGRSYEQYF TRBV19 NA NA TRBJ2-7
TGTGCCACCAGCAGGGGGCCGACGGGGGTTCAGCCCCAGCATTTT CATSRGPTGVQPQHF TRBV15 NA NA TRBJ1-5
TGTGCCAGCAGTTTGAGGGTCAGGGCCGACTATGGCTACACCTTC CASSLRVRADYGYTF TRBV27 NA NA TRBJ1-2
TGCGCCAGCAGCTCCTCTGGGCGGGGGCCCGCCGAGCAGTACTTC CASSSSGRGPAEQYF TRBV5-1 NA NA TRBJ2-7
TGTGCCAGCAGCAAACAGGGAGGTCAGCCCCAGCATTTT CASSKQGGQPQHF TRBV9 few NA TRBJ1-5
TGTGCCAGCAGCGTAGACAGGGATGGAAACACCATATATTTT CASSVDRDGNTIYF TRBV9 NA NA TRBJ1-3
TGCGCCAGCAGCCAAGTATATGGGGACAGGGACTCCTACGAGCAGTACTTC CASSQVYGDRDSYEQYF TRBV4-3 few TRBD1 TRBJ2-7
TGTGCCAGCTCACCAGCCGGAAGACAAGAGACCCAGTACTTC CASSPAGRQETQYF TRBV18 NA NA TRBJ2-5
TGTGCCACCAGCAGAGATCTCACAGGGGAAAACATTCAGTACTTC CATSRDLTGENIQYF TRBV15 NA TRBD1 TRBJ2-4
TGTGCCAGCAGCGCGGGACTAGCGGGGGGAGGTTCCTACGAGCAGTACTTC CASSAGLAGGGSYEQYF TRBV9 NA TRBD2 TRBJ2-7